A single sample gave rise to the 19 T cell receptor beta chains below, sequenced in a study of T cells in localized non-small cell lung cancer. Generated by immunoSEQ multiplex PCR, the TCRdb table keeps only in-frame clones and is missing some. The sample yields some 140,000 clones, 89% seen once. Sample: peripheral blood, taken before any cancer treatment. Source of these receptors: a female donor over 55 with stage I lung adenocarcinoma.

This clone was seen a single time. This chain uses TRBV6-5 with TRBJ1-5; D unresolved. This CDR3 is 13 amino acids long. CDR1 MNHEY and CDR2 SVGAGI come from the germline V gene. V was shortened by 0 bases and J by 7 bases, with 7 bases between the two germline ends. The CDR3 here is CASSYSIWQPQHF. The CDR3 nucleotides read TGTGCCAGCAGTTACTCAATATGGCAGCCCCAGCATTTT.

This clone has just one count. The chain carries TRBV9 and TRBJ2-3; D possibly corresponds to TRBD2 (5 bases). CDR3 size: 15 residues. Per germline, CDR1 SGDLS and CDR2 YYNGEE. Trimming cost V 1 base and J 2 bases, with 11 bases left between them. The CDR3 sequence: CASSVSPGLTDTQYF. The CDR3 nucleotides are TGTGCCAGCAGCGTATCTCCAGGACTCACAGATACGCAGTATTTT.

The chain has TRBV5-1 and TRBJ2-2; D is possibly TRBD1 (6 bases). This CDR3 region has 15 residues. Trimming took 5 bases from V and 2 from J, leaving 13 bases between them. Germline lookup yields CDR1 SGHRS and CDR2 YFSETQ. CDR3 amino acids: CASRLLQGNTGELFF. The CDR3 region has the DNA TGCGCCAGCAGATTGCTACAGGGCAACACCGGGGAGCTGTTTTTT.

V is TRBV5-6 and J is TRBJ1-1, with D uncertain. Germline CDR1 reads SGHDT; CDR2 reads YYEEEE. This CDR3 is 14 amino acids long. Trimming left V 2 bases short and J 8 bases short, with 16 bases between. CDR3 sequence reads: CASSFFLNDPEAFF. The CDR3 nucleotides are TGTGCCAGCAGCTTCTTCCTTAATGATCCCGAAGCTTTCTTT.

The V and J genes are TRBV27 and TRBJ1-5; 7 bases are a match to TRBD1. Germline-derived CDR1 and CDR2 are MNHEY and SMNVEV (reference sequence). The CDR3 extends over 15 amino acids. V shed 0 bases and J 1 base; nucleotides not matched to a gene: 0. CDR3 protein: CASSLSRGSNQPQHF. The CDR3 bases are TGTGCCAGCAGTTTATCCAGGGGGAGCAATCAGCCCCAGCATTTT.

The chain recombines TRBV9 with TRBJ2-1; the D is unclear. The CDR3 length is 16 residues. Germline CDR1 and CDR2: SGDLS and YYNGEE. The germline V and J ends were trimmed by 0 bases and 8 bases, with 18 bases remaining between them. In DNA, the CDR3 is TGTGCCAGCAGCGTAGGAAACTGGCCATTTTTGGATGAGCAGTTCTTC. It encodes CASSVGNWPFLDEQFF.

The V gene is TRBV9, the J gene TRBJ2-7; 14 bases fit TRBD2. Germline CDR1 is SGDLS and CDR2 is YYNGEE. Trimming cost V 2 bases and J 6 bases; bases outside gene matches: 7. This CDR3 has 16 residues. The CDR3 sequence: CASSVLGTSGSSEQYF. CDR3 DNA: TGTGCCAGCAGCGTCTTAGGGACTAGCGGGAGTAGCGAGCAGTACTTC.

This clone appeared once. The V call is TRBV2, the J call TRBJ1-4; D ambiguous. V lost 5 bases, J lost 7 bases, and 5 bases lay in between. The CDR3 has 11 amino acids. Germline assignment: CDR1 SNHLY and CDR2 FYNNEI. CDR3: CASSLFEKLFF. CDR3 nucleotide sequence: TGTGCCAGCAGTCTCTTTGAAAAACTGTTTTTT. Based on the CDR3 plus reference TRBV2 and TRBJ1-4, the full variable domain is EPEVTQTPSHQVTQMGQEVILRCVPISNHLYFYWYRQILGQKVEFLVSFYNNEISEKSEIFDDQFSVERPDGSNFTLKIRSTKLEDSAMYFCASSLFEKLFFGSGTQLSVL.

CDR3 sequence: CASSLDRVVHEQFF. DNA of the CDR3: TGTGCCAGCAGTCTAGACAGGGTTGTCCATGAGCAGTTCTTC. This chain uses TRBV28 with TRBJ2-1; the match to TRBD1 covers 7 bases. The trim removed 5 bases at V and 8 bases at J, leaving 9 bases unmatched. Germline CDR1 reads MDHEN; CDR2 reads SYDVKM. CDR3 length: 14 amino acids.

The chain carries TRBV10-2 and TRBJ2-3; tentative D call: TRBD2 (6 bases). Trimming pared 5 bases from V and 3 bases from J, leaving 12 bases between. The CDR3 consists of 14 residues. Looked up from germline, CDR1 is WSHSY and CDR2 is SAAADI. The CDR3 region has the DNA TGCGCCAGCAGTAGTGGCCGGGGGACAGATACGCAGTATTTT. Amino acid sequence: CASSSGRGTDTQYF.

V usage is TRBV19 and J usage is TRBJ2-1; either TRBD1 or TRBD2 may supply D (5 bases each). The CDR3 is made up of 17 amino acids. Germline V gives CDR1 LNHDA, CDR2 SQIVND (reference sequence). Trimming removed 7 bases at V and 0 bases at J, with 19 bases between. The CDR3, as DNA: TGTGCCAGTATAGCCCAGGGTCGGGGACCCTCCTACAATGAGCAGTTCTTC. Its translation: CASIAQGRGPSYNEQFF.

This clone has just a few counts. This sequence joins TRBV29-1 and TRBJ1-1; TRBD1 might be the D (5 bases). Germline CDR1 SQVTM, CDR2 ANQGSEA. Between the trimmed V and J ends, which lost 4 bases and 6 bases, there was a span of 12 bases. There are 12 residues in the CDR3. DNA of the CDR3: TGCAGCGTTGTAAGTCAGGGCGCTGAAGCTTTCTTT. Translated: CSVVSQGAEAFF.

This CDR3 reads CASRLSGSSYNEQFF. In DNA form, the CDR3 reads TGTGCCAGCAGGTTAAGCGGGAGCTCCTACAATGAGCAGTTCTTC. This chain joins TRBV28 and TRBJ2-1; 8 bases match TRBD2. The V and J ends lost 6 bases and 0 bases, in that order; junction bases with no gene match: 4. CDR1 and CDR2 (germline): MDHEN, SYDVKM. The CDR3 runs to 15 residues.

This sequence joins TRBV4-1 and TRBJ1-2, with TRBD1 identical over 7 bases. Per the germline V gene, CDR1 is MGHRA and CDR2 is YSYEKL. This CDR3 has 18 residues. The junction had 14 bases not matched to a gene; V was cut back by 3 bases and J by 1 base. CDR3 nucleotide sequence: TGCGCCAGCAGCCACCCCTCTACTCGACAGGGTATTAACTATGGCTACACCTTC. It is translated as CASSHPSTRQGINYGYTF.

This chain joins TRBV28 and TRBJ2-7, with 8 bases aligning to TRBD2. Germline V gene sequence: CDR1 MDHEN, CDR2 SYDVKM. CDR3 length equals 14 residues. The CDR3 region is CAITGGGTTYEQYF. DNA of the CDR3: TGTGCTATCACCGGGGGGGGCACTACCTACGAGCAGTACTTC.

The V and J genes are TRBV7-2 and TRBJ1-1; tentative D call: TRBD1 (6 bases). Germline V lookup: CDR1 SGHTA, CDR2 FQGNSA. Between the trimmed V and J ends, which lost 5 bases and 7 bases, there was a span of 20 bases. The CDR3 length is 15 residues. CDR3 sequence (DNA): TGTGCCAGCAGCATCGGGAGGGGGGGCCCCGATGAAGCTTTCTTT. Translating gives CASSIGRGGPDEAFF.

The chain carries TRBV2 and TRBJ1-2, with D hard to call. The CDR3 extends over 11 amino acids. V was trimmed by 7 bases and J by 8 bases, leaving 11 bases between them. Germline V gene data show CDR1 as SNHLY and CDR2 as FYNNEI. For the CDR3, the DNA is TGTGCCAGCACCACCTCGTGGGGCTACACCTTC. Translation gives CASTTSWGYTF.

The chain is built from TRBV5-1 and TRBJ2-3, with 13 positions matching TRBD2. Germline V lookup: CDR1 SGHRS, CDR2 YFSETQ. The CDR3 runs 17 residues. V shed 4 bases, J shed 2 bases, and the junction held 7 bases outside the gene matches. The CDR3 region is CASSHTLAGGNTDTQYF. In nucleotides, the CDR3 is TGCGCCAGCAGCCATACACTAGCGGGAGGGAACACAGATACGCAGTATTTT.

The V gene is TRBV10-3, the J gene TRBJ2-7, with D tentatively TRBD2 (6 bases). Germline loops: CDR1 ENHRY, CDR2 SYGVKD. V was cut by 4 bases and J by 6 bases, with 13 bases left in between. CDR3 length: 13 residues. The CDR3 DNA is TGTGCCATCAGTGGTTCTAGCGACGCCGAGCAGTACTTC. Encoded protein: CAISGSSDAEQYF.